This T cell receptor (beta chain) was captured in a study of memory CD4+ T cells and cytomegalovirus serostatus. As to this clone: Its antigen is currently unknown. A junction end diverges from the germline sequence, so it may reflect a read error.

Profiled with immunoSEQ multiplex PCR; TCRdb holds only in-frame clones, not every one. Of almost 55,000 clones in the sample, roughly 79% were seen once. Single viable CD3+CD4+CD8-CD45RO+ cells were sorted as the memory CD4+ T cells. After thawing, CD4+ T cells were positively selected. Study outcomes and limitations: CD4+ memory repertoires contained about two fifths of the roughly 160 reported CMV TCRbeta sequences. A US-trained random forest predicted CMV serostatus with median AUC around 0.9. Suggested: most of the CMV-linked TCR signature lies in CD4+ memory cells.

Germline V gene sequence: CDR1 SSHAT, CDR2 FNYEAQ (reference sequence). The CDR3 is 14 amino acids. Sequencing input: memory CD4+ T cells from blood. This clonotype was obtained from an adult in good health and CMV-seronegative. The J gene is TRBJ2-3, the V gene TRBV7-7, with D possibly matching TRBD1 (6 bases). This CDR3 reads CASSRDISTDTQYF. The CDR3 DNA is TGTGCTAGCAGCCGGGACATCAGCACAGATACGCAGTATTTT.